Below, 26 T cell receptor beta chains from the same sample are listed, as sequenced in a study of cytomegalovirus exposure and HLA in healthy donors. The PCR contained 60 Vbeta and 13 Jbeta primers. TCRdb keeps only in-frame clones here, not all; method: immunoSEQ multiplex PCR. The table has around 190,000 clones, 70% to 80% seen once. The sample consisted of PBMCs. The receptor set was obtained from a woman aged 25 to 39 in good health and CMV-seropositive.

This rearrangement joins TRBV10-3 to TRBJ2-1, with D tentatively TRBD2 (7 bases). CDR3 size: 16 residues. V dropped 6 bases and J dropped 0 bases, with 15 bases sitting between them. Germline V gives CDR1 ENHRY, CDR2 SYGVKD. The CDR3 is CAIREGGASSYNEQFF. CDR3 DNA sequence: TGTGCCATCAGGGAAGGGGGGGCCAGCTCCTACAATGAGCAGTTCTTC.

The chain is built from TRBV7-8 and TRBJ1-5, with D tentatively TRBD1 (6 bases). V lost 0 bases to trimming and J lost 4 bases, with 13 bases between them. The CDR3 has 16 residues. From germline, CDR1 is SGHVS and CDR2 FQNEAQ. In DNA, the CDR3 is TGTGCCAGCAGCTTAGCGCGTGGACAGAGGAATCAGCCCCAGCATTTT. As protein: CASSLARGQRNQPQHF.

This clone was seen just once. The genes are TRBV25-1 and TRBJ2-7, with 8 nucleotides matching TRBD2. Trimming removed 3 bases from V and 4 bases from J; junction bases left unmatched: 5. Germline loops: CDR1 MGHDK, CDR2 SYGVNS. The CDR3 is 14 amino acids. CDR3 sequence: CASSDPGRVYEQYF. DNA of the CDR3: TGTGCCAGCAGTGACCCCGGGAGGGTGTACGAGCAGTACTTC.

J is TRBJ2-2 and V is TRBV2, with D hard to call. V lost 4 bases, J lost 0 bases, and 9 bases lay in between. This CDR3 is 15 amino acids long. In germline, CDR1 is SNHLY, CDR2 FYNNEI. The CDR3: CASSVERPNTGELFF. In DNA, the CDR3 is TGTGCCAGCAGTGTAGAACGTCCGAACACCGGGGAGCTGTTTTTT. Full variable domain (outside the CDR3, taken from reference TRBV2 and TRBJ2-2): EPEVTQTPSHQVTQMGQEVILRCVPISNHLYFYWYRQILGQKVEFLVSFYNNEISEKSEIFDDQFSVERPDGSNFTLKIRSTKLEDSAMYFCASSVERPNTGELFFGEGSRLTVL.

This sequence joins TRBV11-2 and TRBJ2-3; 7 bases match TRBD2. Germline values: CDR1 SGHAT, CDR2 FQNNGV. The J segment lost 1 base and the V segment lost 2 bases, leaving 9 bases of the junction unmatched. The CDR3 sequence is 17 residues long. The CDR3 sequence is CASSLNPTSIGTDTQYF. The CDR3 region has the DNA TGTGCCAGCAGCTTAAATCCGACTAGCATCGGCACAGATACGCAGTATTTT. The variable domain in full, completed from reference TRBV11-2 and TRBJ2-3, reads EAGVAQSPRYKIIEKRQSVAFWCNPISGHATLYWYQQILGQGPKLLIQFQNNGVVDDSQLPKDRFSAERLKGVDSTLKIQPAKLEDSAVYLCASSLNPTSIGTDTQYFGPGTRLTVL.

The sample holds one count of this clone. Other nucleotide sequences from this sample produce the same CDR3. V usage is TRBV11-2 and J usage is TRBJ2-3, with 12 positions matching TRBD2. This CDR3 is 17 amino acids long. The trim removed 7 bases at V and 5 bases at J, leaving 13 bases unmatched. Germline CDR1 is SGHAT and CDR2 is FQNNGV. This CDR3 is CASITVASGRARDTQYF. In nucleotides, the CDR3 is TGTGCCAGCATCACCGTCGCTAGCGGGAGGGCCAGAGATACGCAGTATTTT.

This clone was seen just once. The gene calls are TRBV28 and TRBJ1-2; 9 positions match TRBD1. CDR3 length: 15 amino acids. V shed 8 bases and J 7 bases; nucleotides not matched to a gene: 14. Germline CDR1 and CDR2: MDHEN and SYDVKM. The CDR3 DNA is TGTGCCAGCCGGACAGGGGCAGCGGGGGAGAGTGGCTACACCTTC. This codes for CASRTGAAGESGYTF.

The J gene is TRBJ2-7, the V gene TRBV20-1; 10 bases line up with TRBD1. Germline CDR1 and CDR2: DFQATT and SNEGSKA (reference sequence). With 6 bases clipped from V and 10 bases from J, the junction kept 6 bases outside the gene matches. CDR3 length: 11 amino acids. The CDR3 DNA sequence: TGCAGTGCCCCCGGGACAGGGGTACAGTACTTC. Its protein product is CSAPGTGVQYF.

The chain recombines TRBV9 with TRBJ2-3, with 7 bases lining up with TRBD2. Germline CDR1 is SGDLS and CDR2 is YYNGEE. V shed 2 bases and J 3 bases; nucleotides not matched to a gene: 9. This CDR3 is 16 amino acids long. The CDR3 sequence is CASSVGRAGGTDTQYF. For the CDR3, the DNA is TGTGCCAGCAGCGTTGGGAGGGCCGGGGGAACAGATACGCAGTATTTT.

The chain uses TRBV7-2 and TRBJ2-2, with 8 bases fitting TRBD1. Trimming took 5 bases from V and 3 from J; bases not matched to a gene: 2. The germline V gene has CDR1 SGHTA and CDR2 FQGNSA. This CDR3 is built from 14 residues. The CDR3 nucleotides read TGTGCCAGCAGCCCGACAGGGGACACCGGGGAGCTGTTTTTT. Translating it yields CASSPTGDTGELFF.

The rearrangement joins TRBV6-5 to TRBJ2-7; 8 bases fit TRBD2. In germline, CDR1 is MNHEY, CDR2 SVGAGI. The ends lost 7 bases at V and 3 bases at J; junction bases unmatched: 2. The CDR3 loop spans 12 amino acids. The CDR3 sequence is CASTSGSYEQYF. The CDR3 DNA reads TGTGCCAGCACAAGCGGGAGCTACGAGCAGTACTTC.

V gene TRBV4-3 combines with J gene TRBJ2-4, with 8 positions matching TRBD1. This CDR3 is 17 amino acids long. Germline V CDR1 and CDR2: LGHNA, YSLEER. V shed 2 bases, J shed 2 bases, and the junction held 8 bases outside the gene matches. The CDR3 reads CASSQNQDRETKNIQYF. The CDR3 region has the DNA TGCGCCAGCAGCCAAAATCAGGACAGGGAGACCAAAAACATTCAGTACTTC.

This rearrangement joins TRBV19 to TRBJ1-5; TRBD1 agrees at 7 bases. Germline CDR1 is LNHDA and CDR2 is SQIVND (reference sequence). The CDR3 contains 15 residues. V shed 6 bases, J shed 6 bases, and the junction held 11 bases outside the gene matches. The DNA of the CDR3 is TGTGCCAGTAGGCCGGGACAGTACCTCAGTCAGCCCCAGCATTTT. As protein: CASRPGQYLSQPQHF.

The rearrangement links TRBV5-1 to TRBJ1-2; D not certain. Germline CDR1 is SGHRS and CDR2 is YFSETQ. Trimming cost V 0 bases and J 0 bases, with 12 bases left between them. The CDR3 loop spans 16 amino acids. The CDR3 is CASSLALREPNYGYTF. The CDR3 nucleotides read TGCGCCAGCAGCTTGGCCCTCCGGGAGCCTAACTATGGCTACACCTTC.

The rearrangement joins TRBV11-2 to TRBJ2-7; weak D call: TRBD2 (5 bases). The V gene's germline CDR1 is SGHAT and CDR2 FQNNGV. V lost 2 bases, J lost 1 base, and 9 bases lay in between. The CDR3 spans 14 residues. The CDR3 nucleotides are TGTGCCAGCAGCTTATCCGGAGGATCCTACGAGCAGTACTTC. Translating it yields CASSLSGGSYEQYF.

CDR3 nucleotide sequence: TGTGCCAGCAGCTTACGACAGGGGGCAAACGAAAAACTGTTTTTT. This encodes CASSLRQGANEKLFF. The chain carries TRBV11-3 and TRBJ1-4, with 10 bases that match TRBD1. This CDR3 spans 15 amino acids. V lost 2 bases to trimming and J lost 8 bases; unmatched junction nucleotides: 5. CDR1 and CDR2 (germline): SGHNT, YENEEA. Variable domain in full (rest from reference TRBV11-3 and TRBJ1-4): EAGVVQSPRYKIIEKKQPVAFWCNPISGHNTLYWYLQNLGQGPELLIRYENEEAVDDSQLPKDRFSAERLKGVDSTLKIQPAELGDSAVYLCASSLRQGANEKLFFGSGTQLSVL.

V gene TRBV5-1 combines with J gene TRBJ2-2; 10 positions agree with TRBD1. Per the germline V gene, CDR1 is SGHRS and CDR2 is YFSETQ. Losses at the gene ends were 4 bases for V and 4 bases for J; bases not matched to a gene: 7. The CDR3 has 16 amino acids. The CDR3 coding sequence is TGCGCCAGCAGCACTACCCGGGACAGGGGCACCGGGGAGCTGTTTTTT. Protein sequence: CASSTTRDRGTGELFF.

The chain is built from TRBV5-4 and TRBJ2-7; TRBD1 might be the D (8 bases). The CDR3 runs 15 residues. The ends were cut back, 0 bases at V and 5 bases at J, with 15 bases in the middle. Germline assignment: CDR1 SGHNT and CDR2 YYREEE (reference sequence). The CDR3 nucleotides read TGTGCCAGCAGCTTGGAGCGGGACAGGAGCGACGAGCAGTACTTC. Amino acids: CASSLERDRSDEQYF.

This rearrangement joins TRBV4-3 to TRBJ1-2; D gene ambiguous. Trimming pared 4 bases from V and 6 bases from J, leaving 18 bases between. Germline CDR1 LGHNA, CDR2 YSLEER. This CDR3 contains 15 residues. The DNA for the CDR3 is TGCGCCAGCAGCCGCCGGGAGGGCCACTGGGATGGCTACACCTTC. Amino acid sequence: CASSRREGHWDGYTF.

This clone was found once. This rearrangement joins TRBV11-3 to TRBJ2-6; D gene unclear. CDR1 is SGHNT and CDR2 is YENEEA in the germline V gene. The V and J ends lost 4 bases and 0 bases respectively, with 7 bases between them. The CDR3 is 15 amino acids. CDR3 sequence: CASSSGSSGANVLTF. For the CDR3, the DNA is TGTGCCAGCAGCTCAGGATCCTCTGGGGCCAACGTCCTGACTTTC.

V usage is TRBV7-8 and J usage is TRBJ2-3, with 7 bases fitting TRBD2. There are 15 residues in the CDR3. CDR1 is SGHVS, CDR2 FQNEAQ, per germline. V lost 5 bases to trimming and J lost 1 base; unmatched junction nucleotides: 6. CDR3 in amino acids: CASSRSGARTDTQYF. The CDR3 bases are TGTGCCAGCAGCCGGAGCGGGGCCCGCACAGATACGCAGTATTTT.

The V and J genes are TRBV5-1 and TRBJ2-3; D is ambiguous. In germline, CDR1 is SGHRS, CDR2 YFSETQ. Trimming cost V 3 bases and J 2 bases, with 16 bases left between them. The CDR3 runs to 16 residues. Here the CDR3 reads CASSSNRNLNTDTQYF. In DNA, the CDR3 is TGCGCCAGCAGCTCCAACAGAAACCTGAACACAGATACGCAGTATTTT.

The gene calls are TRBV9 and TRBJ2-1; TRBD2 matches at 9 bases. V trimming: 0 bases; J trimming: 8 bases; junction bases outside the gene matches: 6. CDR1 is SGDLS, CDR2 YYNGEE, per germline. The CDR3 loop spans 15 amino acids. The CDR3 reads CASSVVQAGGDEQFF. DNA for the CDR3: TGTGCCAGCAGCGTAGTGCAAGCGGGGGGTGATGAGCAGTTCTTC.

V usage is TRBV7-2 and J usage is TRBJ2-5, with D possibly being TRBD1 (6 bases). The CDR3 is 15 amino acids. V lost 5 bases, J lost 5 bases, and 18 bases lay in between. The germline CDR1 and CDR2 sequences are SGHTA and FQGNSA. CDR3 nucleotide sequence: TGTGCCAGCAGCGACAACAGGGTCGGGGCGGAGACCCAGTACTTC. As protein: CASSDNRVGAETQYF. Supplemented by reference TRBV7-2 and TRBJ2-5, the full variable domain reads GAGVSQSPSNKVTEKGKDVELRCDPISGHTALYWYRQSLGQGLEFLIYFQGNSAPDKSGLPSDRFSAERTGGSVSTLTIQRTQQEDSAVYLCASSDNRVGAETQYFGPGTRLLVL.

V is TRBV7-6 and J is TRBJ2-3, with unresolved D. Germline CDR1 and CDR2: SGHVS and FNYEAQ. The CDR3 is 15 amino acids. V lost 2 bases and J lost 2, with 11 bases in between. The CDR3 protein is CASSLSKYSTDTQYF. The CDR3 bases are TGTGCCAGCAGCTTAAGCAAGTACTCCACAGATACGCAGTATTTT.

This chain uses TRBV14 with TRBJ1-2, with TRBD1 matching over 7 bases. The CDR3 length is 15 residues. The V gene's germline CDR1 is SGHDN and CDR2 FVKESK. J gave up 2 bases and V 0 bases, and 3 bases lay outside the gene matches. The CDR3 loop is CASSQESGGNYGYTF. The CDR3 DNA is TGTGCCAGCAGCCAAGAGTCAGGGGGGAACTATGGCTACACCTTC.